The 16 T cell receptor beta chains below were found in one sample sequenced in a study of cytomegalovirus exposure and HLA in healthy donors. The PCR employed 60 Vbeta primers together with 13 Jbeta primers. Clones were sequenced by immunoSEQ multiplex PCR, and TCRdb holds only the in-frame ones, with some missing. Its clone listing holds 35,000 or so clones. Material: PBMCs. Receptors were obtained from a man aged 40-49 years in good health and CMV-seropositive.

The chain recombines TRBV9 with TRBJ2-1, with 8 bases lining up with TRBD1. The CDR3 runs 17 residues. CDR1 is SGDLS, CDR2 YYNGEE, per germline. The V gene end was trimmed by 4 bases and the J gene end by 3 bases; junction bases not matched to a gene: 12. CDR3 residues: CASSPTPGGSGYNEQFF. In nucleotides, the CDR3 is TGTGCCAGCAGCCCAACCCCAGGGGGCTCTGGCTACAATGAGCAGTTCTTC.

The V and J genes are TRBV7-9 and TRBJ2-2; weak D call: TRBD2 (5 bases). The CDR3 runs to 13 residues. CDR1 and CDR2 (germline): SEHNR, FQNEAQ (reference sequence). Trimming shortened V by 4 bases and J by 6 bases, and 9 bases separated the two germline ends. The CDR3 reads CASSYGLSGELFF. The CDR3 nucleotides read TGTGCCAGCAGCTACGGACTGTCCGGGGAGCTGTTTTTT.

Turning to this clone: The sample carries other DNA sequences with the same CDR3. This chain links TRBV11-3 with TRBJ2-1; 12 nucleotides agree with TRBD2. Germline V gives CDR1 SGHNT, CDR2 YENEEA. The trim removed 4 bases at V and 9 bases at J, leaving 4 bases unmatched. The CDR3 is made up of 14 amino acids. The CDR3 loop is CASSSGLAGGEQFF. For the CDR3, the DNA is TGTGCCAGCAGCTCGGGACTAGCGGGCGGTGAGCAGTTCTTC.

The V gene is TRBV6-5, the J gene TRBJ2-7; 7 bases line up with TRBD2. CDR1 is MNHEY and CDR2 is SVGAGI in the germline V gene. This CDR3 is 13 amino acids long. With V trimmed by 8 bases and J by 2 bases, 6 bases remained unmatched. CDR3 nucleotides: TGTGCCAGCTGGGACTACCAGACCTACGAGCAGTACTTC. This encodes CASWDYQTYEQYF.

CDR3 residues: CASSADGTGDQPQHF. The CDR3 DNA reads as TGCGCCAGCAGCGCGGATGGGACAGGCGATCAGCCCCAGCATTTT. This chain joins TRBV5-1 and TRBJ1-5; 8 nucleotides agree with TRBD1. Germline CDR1 SGHRS, CDR2 YFSETQ. The V and J ends lost 4 bases and 5 bases, in that order; junction bases with no gene match: 8. CDR3 length: 15 amino acids.

The rearrangement joins TRBV11-2 to TRBJ2-2; TRBD1 might be the D (6 bases). The CDR3 contains 18 residues. From germline, CDR1 is SGHAT and CDR2 FQNNGV. V shed 0 bases and J shed 1 base, with 15 bases lying between them. The CDR3 nucleotides read TGTGCCAGCAGCTTAGATCCGTGGGACACAAAGAACACCGGGGAGCTGTTTTTT. Its translation: CASSLDPWDTKNTGELFF.

Details on this clone: One junction end does not reproduce the germline sequence, and a read error may be involved. The chain uses TRBV7-7 and TRBJ2-5; 10 nucleotides match TRBD1. The CDR3 contains 15 residues. Germline V gives CDR1 SSHAT, CDR2 FNYEAQ (reference sequence). The CDR3 DNA sequence: TGTGCTAGCAGCTTAGGACAGGGGGGGGGAGAGACCCAGTACTTC. This encodes CASSLGQGGGETQYF.

The chain joins TRBV19 to TRBJ2-7; TRBD2 matches 9 bases. The length of the CDR3 is 16 residues. Germline CDR1 LNHDA, CDR2 SQIVND (reference sequence). V lost 5 bases, J lost 3 bases, and 11 bases stayed unmatched. CDR3 sequence reads: CASSQRVVAGVYEQYF. Written as DNA, the CDR3 is TGTGCCAGTAGTCAGAGGGTGGTAGCGGGAGTCTACGAGCAGTACTTC.

This chain connects TRBV18 to TRBJ1-2; D gene uncertain. The CDR3 loop spans 14 amino acids. V was pared by 3 bases and J by 6 bases, with 14 bases between. Germline V gene data show CDR1 as KGHSH and CDR2 as LQKENI. CDR3 coding DNA: TGTGCCAGCTCACCTAGTTCCGAGAACCATGGCTACACCTTC. Its translation is CASSPSSENHGYTF. The full variable domain, rest sourced from reference TRBV18 and TRBJ1-2, is NAGVMQNPRHLVRRRGQEARLRCSPMKGHSHVYWYRQLPEEGLKFMVYLQKENIIDESGMPKERFSAEFPKEGPSILRIQQVVRGDSAAYFCASSPSSENHGYTFGSGTRLTVV.

V usage is TRBV9 and J usage is TRBJ2-2; D remains ambiguous. V lost 4 bases and J lost 0, with 10 bases in between. This CDR3 is 15 amino acids long. Per germline, CDR1 SGDLS and CDR2 YYNGEE. The CDR3 loop is CASSSQTSNTGELFF. The DNA for the CDR3 is TGTGCCAGCAGCTCTCAAACTTCGAACACCGGGGAGCTGTTTTTT.

This rearrangement joins TRBV9 to TRBJ2-3; TRBD2 aligns across 10 bases. This CDR3 spans 15 amino acids. V was pared by 5 bases and J by 4 bases, with 7 bases of the junction left unmatched. Per the germline V gene, CDR1 is SGDLS and CDR2 is YYNGEE. CDR3 DNA: TGTGCCAGCAGGTCAGCGGGAGGGCCCGCAGATACGCAGTATTTT. Translated, it gives CASRSAGGPADTQYF.

The J gene is TRBJ2-2, the V gene TRBV30; 13 bases agree with TRBD2. Germline CDR1 and CDR2: GTSNPN and SVGIG (reference sequence). The CDR3 runs to 15 residues. J was trimmed by 7 bases and V by 3 bases; bases with no gene match: 5. In DNA, the CDR3 is TGTGCCTGGAGCCCCGGACTAGCGGGAGACGGGGAGCTGTTTTTT. This encodes CAWSPGLAGDGELFF.

The chain recombines TRBV30 with TRBJ1-1; D remains unclear. V was shortened by 0 bases and J by 9 bases, with 14 bases between the two germline ends. The CDR3 sequence is 13 residues long. The V gene's germline CDR1 is GTSNPN and CDR2 SVGIG (reference sequence). CDR3 region: CAWSVSTTGKAFF. CDR3 nucleotide sequence: TGTGCCTGGAGTGTAAGCACGACGGGGAAAGCTTTCTTT. Full variable domain (missing parts from reference TRBV30 and TRBJ1-1): SQTIHQWPATLVQPVGSPLSLECTVEGTSNPNLYWYRQAAGRGLQLLFYSVGIGQISSEVPQNLSASRPQDRQFILSSKKLLLSDSGFYLCAWSVSTTGKAFFGQGTRLTVV.

The CDR3 DNA is TGTGCCAGCAGCTTGGGCGGGACCGCGACCCTCTACGAGCAGTACTTC. This encodes CASSLGGTATLYEQYF. This chain links TRBV5-8 with TRBJ2-5, with D possibly matching TRBD2 (6 bases). The last part of the DNA fits TRBJ2-7 better; the J call may be wrong. CDR3 size: 16 residues. Germline loops: CDR1 SGHTS, CDR2 YDEGEE.

The V call is TRBV4-1, the J call TRBJ2-1; D is unclear. This CDR3 contains 12 residues. V lost 8 bases to trimming and J lost 6 bases, with 11 bases between them. The germline gives CDR1 MGHRA, CDR2 YSYEKL. The CDR3 region has the DNA TGCGCCAGCTTGAGTTGGGCCAATGAGCAGTTCTTC. Translating gives CASLSWANEQFF.

V is TRBV6-6 and J is TRBJ1-2, with 7 bases lining up with TRBD1. The CDR3 contains 13 residues. The trim removed 3 bases at V and 8 bases at J, leaving 6 bases unmatched. The germline V gene encodes CDR1 MNHNY and CDR2 SVGAGI (reference sequence). The CDR3 coding sequence is TGTGCCAGCAGTTATCAGACAGGGCAGGGCTACACCTTC. Its protein is CASSYQTGQGYTF.